This section outlines one TCR beta chain sequence together with its context. This sample is part of a study of CD8+CD57+ T cells in acquired aplastic anemia. This CDR3 spans 10 amino acids. Deletions cut 5 bases from V and 7 bases from J, with 6 bases between. Germline CDR1 SGHKS, CDR2 YYEKEE (reference sequence). Using genomic DNA as the template, TCR beta VDJ and CDR3 profiling was carried out. MiXCR was run by TCRdb on the reads, yielding one entry per CDR3 protein. The data hold about 290,000 distinct CDR3 sequences, with around three fifths observed a single time. Before being chosen for sequencing, patients had shown CD8+CD57+ cell expansion by flow cytometry.

The receptor was derived from a human donor with aplastic anemia. The specimen was sorted CD4+, CD8+, or CD8+CD57+ T cells (not recorded which) from PBMCs. The chain is built from TRBV5-5 and TRBJ1-2; D remains unclear. This chain's CDR3 is CASSDPGYTF. The CDR3 nucleotides read TGTGCCAGCAGTGACCCTGGCTACACCTTC.